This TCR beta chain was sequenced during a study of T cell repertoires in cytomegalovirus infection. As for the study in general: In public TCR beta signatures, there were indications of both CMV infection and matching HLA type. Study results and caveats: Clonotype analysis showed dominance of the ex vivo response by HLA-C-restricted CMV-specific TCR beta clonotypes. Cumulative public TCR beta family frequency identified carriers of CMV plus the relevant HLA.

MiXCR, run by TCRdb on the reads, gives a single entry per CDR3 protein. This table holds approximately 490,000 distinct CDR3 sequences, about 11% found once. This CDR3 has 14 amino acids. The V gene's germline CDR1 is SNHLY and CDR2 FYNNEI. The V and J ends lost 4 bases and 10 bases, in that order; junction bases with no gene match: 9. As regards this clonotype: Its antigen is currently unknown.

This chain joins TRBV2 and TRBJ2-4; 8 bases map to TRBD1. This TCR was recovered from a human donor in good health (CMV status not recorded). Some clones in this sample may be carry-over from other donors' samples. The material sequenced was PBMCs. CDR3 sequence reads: CASSAGTGPRIQYF. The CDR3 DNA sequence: TGTGCCAGCAGTGCCGGGACAGGACCTCGGATTCAGTACTTC.